Listed below are T cell receptor beta chains from one sample, sequenced in a study of beta chain features in type 1 diabetes. Sequencing was performed with immunoSEQ multiplex PCR; in TCRdb, only in-frame clones are kept and a portion is missing. The profile covers approximately 300,000 clones, with 9.5% to 11% appearing a single time and 0.015% to 0.02% taken by the ten largest. The sequenced sample consisted of naive CD4+ T cells from blood. These receptors came from a woman aged 25 to 39 in good health. Each CDR3 is given with its conserved first and last residue. D genes are given only for firm matches. Expanded clones are given a class, and other clones once, few, many or no size at all.

TGTGCCAGCAGCTTCAGGCGACAGATATTCACAGATACGCAGTATTTT CASSFRRQIFTDTQYF . TRBJ2-3 few TRBV5-6
TGTGCCAGCAGCTTATCGCGGTCTCAGAATGAGCAGTTCTTC CASSLSRSQNEQFF . TRBJ2-1 . TRBV7-3
TGCGCCAGCAGCAGGATAGCGGGACGAAACACCGGGGAGCTGTTTTTT CASSRIAGRNTGELFF TRBD2 TRBJ2-2 few TRBV5-1
TGTGCCAGCAGCTTTGGAGGGACTGGGGCCAACGTCCTGACTTTC CASSFGGTGANVLTF . TRBJ2-6 . TRBV11-2
TGCAGCGTTGAAGACCGCGGGGCTGGGGCCAACGTCCTGACTTTC CSVEDRGAGANVLTF . TRBJ2-6 few TRBV29-1
TGTGCCAGCAGAGGACGACTAGCGGGAACAGATACGCAGTATTTT CASRGRLAGTDTQYF TRBD2 TRBJ2-3 . TRBV27
TGTGCCAGCAGCTTAGACGGGGCCTACAATGAGCAGTTCTTC CASSLDGAYNEQFF . TRBJ2-1 . TRBV7-9
TGTGCCACCAGCAGGCCAGACACCTACGAGCAGTACTTC CATSRPDTYEQYF . TRBJ2-7 few TRBV15
TGTGCCAGCAGCCCTACCGGGACAGGGACAATTCGAGAGACCCAGTACTTC CASSPTGTGTIRETQYF TRBD1 TRBJ2-5 few TRBV4-2
TGTGCCACCGTTACTAGCGGGAGGAAGAATGAGCAGTTCTTC CATVTSGRKNEQFF TRBD2 TRBJ2-1 . TRBV6-6
TGTGCCAGCAGTCCGAGACAGGGAAGCGAAGCTTTCTTT CASSPRQGSEAFF TRBD1 TRBJ1-1 few TRBV6-5
TGTGCCAGCGGGGAGAACACAGGGGCCGAGACCCAGTACTTC CASGENTGAETQYF TRBD1 TRBJ2-5 few TRBV11-1
TGCAGCGTCCTCCCTCAGGGGGCAGGCTACACCTTC CSVLPQGAGYTF TRBD1 TRBJ1-2 . TRBV29-1
TGTGCCAGCAGCCCAACGGCTAGCGGATACAATGAGCAGTTCTTC CASSPTASGYNEQFF TRBD2 TRBJ2-1 . TRBV7-3
TGCGCCAGCAGCTTCGGGACTAGCGGTTACGAGCAGTACTTC CASSFGTSGYEQYF TRBD2 TRBJ2-7 . TRBV5-1
TGTGCCAGCATCCCTGTCGGGGGTGTGACAGATACGCAGTATTTT CASIPVGGVTDTQYF . TRBJ2-3 . TRBV6-1
TGCGCCAGCAGCTTGCAACCGGGACTAGCCCAAGAGACCCAGTACTTC CASSLQPGLAQETQYF TRBD2 TRBJ2-5 few TRBV5-1
TGCGCCAGCAGCTGGAGGGAGAGCACAGATACGCAGTATTTT CASSWRESTDTQYF . TRBJ2-3 few TRBV5-1
TGTGCCAGCTCACCATCCAGGTCAGAGACCCAGTACTTC CASSPSRSETQYF . TRBJ2-5 . TRBV18
TGTGCCAGCAGTCCGCTAGGGGTCGGGGAGCTGTTTTTT CASSPLGVGELFF . TRBJ2-2 few TRBV2
TGTGCCAGCAGCCCTCCGGGACAGGGGGTTCGAGGCTATGGCTACACCTTC CASSPPGQGVRGYGYTF TRBD1 TRBJ1-2 . TRBV5-8
TGCAGCGTCGAAAAGGGAGTCGGGACCCAGTACTTC CSVEKGVGTQYF . TRBJ2-5 few TRBV29-1
TGTGCCAGCACCTCAGGGGTAGGGGCCAACGTCCTGACTTTC CASTSGVGANVLTF . TRBJ2-6 few TRBV7-2
TGTGCCAGCAGCAAAGCCCCACTTACAGGGGGGACTAGCAGTTACGAGCAGTACTTC CASSKAPLTGGTSSYEQYF . TRBJ2-7 . TRBV21-1
TGTGCCAGCAGTGATGGCCTAGCGGGACCGGGGTCGGAGACCCAGTACTTC CASSDGLAGPGSETQYF TRBD2 TRBJ2-5 few TRBV2
TGTGCCAGCAAAGTTCAGGGGGCAAGTGGAAATGAGCAGTTCTTC CASKVQGASGNEQFF TRBD1 TRBJ2-1 . TRBV2
TGCAGCTATCGGGAGCGCCAAGAGACCCAGTACTTC CSYRERQETQYF . TRBJ2-5 . TRBV29-1
TGTGCCAGCAGTGAGGCTAGCGGCCGGCAAGAGACCCAGTACTTC CASSEASGRQETQYF TRBD2 TRBJ2-5 few TRBV14
TGTGCCAGCTCACCCGGACTAGCTTTCAGGGAGCAGTACTTC CASSPGLAFREQYF TRBD2 TRBJ2-7 . TRBV18
TGTGCCAGCAGCTTAGGGGAACCGGGACTAGCTCATGAGCAGTTCTTC CASSLGEPGLAHEQFF TRBD2 TRBJ2-1 few TRBV7-9
TGCGCCAGCAGCTTGGCGGCAGGGGGCGATTTCGACTACGAGCAGTACTTC CASSLAAGGDFDYEQYF TRBD1 TRBJ2-7 few TRBV5-1
TGTGCCAGCAGCCATGGAGAGAGGACAGGGGAAGATCAGCCCCAGCATTTT CASSHGERTGEDQPQHF TRBD1 TRBJ1-5 . TRBV4-2
TGCGCCAGCAGCCCTGGGGCTAGCGGGAGATCTGAGCAGTTCTTC CASSPGASGRSEQFF TRBD2 TRBJ2-1 . TRBV5-1
TGTGCCAGCTCACCACCGGGCCCCTCTGGGGCCAACGTCCTGACTTTC CASSPPGPSGANVLTF . TRBJ2-6 . TRBV18
TGTGCCAGCGGGACAGGCCTTCAGCCCCAGCATTTT CASGTGLQPQHF TRBD1 TRBJ1-5 few TRBV27
TGTGCCAGTAGTATCCGGGCGGCTAGCGGGAGGAACGAGCAGTTCTTC CASSIRAASGRNEQFF TRBD2 TRBJ2-1 few TRBV19
TGTGCCTGGAGTGTAGGGGCTGCCTATGGCTACACCTTC CAWSVGAAYGYTF . TRBJ1-2 . TRBV30
TGCGCCAGCAGCCCCACTAGTACCTTCTACAATGAGCAGTTCTTC CASSPTSTFYNEQFF . TRBJ2-1 . TRBV4-3
TGTGCCAGCAGCGAGACAGGGGGCGGGTATGGCTACACCTTC CASSETGGGYGYTF TRBD1 TRBJ1-2 few TRBV9
TGTGCCACCACCCCCAGGTTCTTAGCGGGAGTGTCAGATACGCAGTATTTT CATTPRFLAGVSDTQYF TRBD2 TRBJ2-3 few TRBV7-2
TGTGCCTGGAGTGCATATAGCTCCTACGAGCAGTACTTC CAWSAYSSYEQYF . TRBJ2-7 . TRBV30
TGTGCCAGCTCACCACGAGACACAAAATACGAGCAGTACTTC CASSPRDTKYEQYF . TRBJ2-7 once TRBV18
TGCGCCAGCAGTCCTACTAGCCAGAGCTCCTACGAGCAGTACTTC CASSPTSQSSYEQYF . TRBJ2-7 few TRBV4-1
TGCGCCAGCAGCTCACCGGGACAGGGGCCCTACGAGCAGTACTTC CASSSPGQGPYEQYF TRBD1 TRBJ2-7 few TRBV5-1
TGTGCCAGCCGGACAGGGGGGAGGAATCAGCCCCAGCATTTT CASRTGGRNQPQHF TRBD1 TRBJ1-5 few TRBV2
TGTGCCAGCAGCTTGGTCGGTAGTCAAGAGACCCAGTACTTC CASSLVGSQETQYF . TRBJ2-5 few TRBV5-4
TGTGCCAGCAGTTTATCAGGGCTTAGCAATCAGCCCCAGCATTTT CASSLSGLSNQPQHF . TRBJ1-5 few TRBV28
TGTGCCAGCAGCCAAGGTTTAGCGGAGAGGGGGCACAATGAGCAGTTCTTC CASSQGLAERGHNEQFF . TRBJ2-1 few TRBV14
TGTGCCAGCAGAGCGGGACCACGGTTCACAGATACGCAGTATTTT CASRAGPRFTDTQYF TRBD2 TRBJ2-3 . TRBV27
TGTGCCTGGAGTGTTGGTTGGGGCCCCTTAAGAGTTGAAAAACTGTTTTTT CAWSVGWGPLRVEKLFF . TRBJ1-4 . TRBV30
TGTGCCAGCAGTTTATTAAACGGACGGACTAGCTCCTACGAGCAGTACTTC CASSLLNGRTSSYEQYF TRBD2 TRBJ2-7 . TRBV27